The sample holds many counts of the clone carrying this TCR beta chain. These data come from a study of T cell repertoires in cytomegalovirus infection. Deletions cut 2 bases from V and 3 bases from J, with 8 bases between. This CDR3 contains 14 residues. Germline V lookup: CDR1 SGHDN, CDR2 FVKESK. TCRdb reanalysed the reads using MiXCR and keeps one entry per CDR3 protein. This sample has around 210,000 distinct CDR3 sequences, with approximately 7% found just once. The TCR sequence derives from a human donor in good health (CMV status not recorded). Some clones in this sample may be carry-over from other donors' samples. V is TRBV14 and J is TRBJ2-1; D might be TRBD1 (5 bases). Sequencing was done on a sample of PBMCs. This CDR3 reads CASSQRQFYNEQFF. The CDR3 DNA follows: TGTGCCAGCAGCCAAAGACAGTTCTACAATGAGCAGTTCTTC. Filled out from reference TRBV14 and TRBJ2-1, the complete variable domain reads EAGVTQFPSHSVIEKGQTVTLRCDPISGHDNLYWYRRVMGKEIKFLLHFVKESKQDESGMPNNRFLAERTGGTYSTLKVQPAELEDSGVYFCASSQRQFYNEQFFGPGTRLTVL.